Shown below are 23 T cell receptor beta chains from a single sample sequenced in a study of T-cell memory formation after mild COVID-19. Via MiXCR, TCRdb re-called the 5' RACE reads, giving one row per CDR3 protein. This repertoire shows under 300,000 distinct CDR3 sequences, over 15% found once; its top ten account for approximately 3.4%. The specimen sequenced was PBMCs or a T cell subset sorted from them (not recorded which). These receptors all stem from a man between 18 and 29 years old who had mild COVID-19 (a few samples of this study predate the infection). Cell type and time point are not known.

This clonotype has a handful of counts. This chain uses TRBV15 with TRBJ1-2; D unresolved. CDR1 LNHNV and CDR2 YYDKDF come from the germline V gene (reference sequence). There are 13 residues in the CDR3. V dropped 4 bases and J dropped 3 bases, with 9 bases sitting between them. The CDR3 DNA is TGTGCCACCAGCATCGGGAAGGACTATGGCTACACCTTC. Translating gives CATSIGKDYGYTF. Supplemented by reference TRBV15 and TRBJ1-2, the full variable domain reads DAMVIQNPRYQVTQFGKPVTLSCSQTLNHNVMYWYQQKSSQAPKLLFHYYDKDFNNEADTPDNFQSRRPNTSFCFLDIRSPGLGDTAMYLCATSIGKDYGYTFGSGTRLTVV.

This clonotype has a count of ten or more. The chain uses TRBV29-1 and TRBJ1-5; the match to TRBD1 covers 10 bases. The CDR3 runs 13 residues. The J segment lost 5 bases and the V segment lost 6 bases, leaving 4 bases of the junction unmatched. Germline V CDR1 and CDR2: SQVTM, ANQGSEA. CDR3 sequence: CSVVTGGYQPQHF. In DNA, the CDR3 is TGCAGCGTAGTGACAGGGGGCTATCAGCCCCAGCATTTT.

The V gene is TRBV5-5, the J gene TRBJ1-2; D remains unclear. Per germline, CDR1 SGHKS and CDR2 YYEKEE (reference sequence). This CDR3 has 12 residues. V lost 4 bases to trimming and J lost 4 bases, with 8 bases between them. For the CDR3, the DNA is TGTGCCAGCAGCAGGGTTGGCTATGGCTACACCTTC. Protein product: CASSRVGYGYTF.

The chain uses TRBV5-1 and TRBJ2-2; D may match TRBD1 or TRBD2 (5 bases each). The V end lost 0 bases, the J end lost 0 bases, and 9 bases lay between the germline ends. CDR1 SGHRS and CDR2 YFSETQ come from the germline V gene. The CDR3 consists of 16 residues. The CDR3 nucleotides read TGCGCCAGCAGCTTGGCCGGGACGGCGAACACCGGGGAGCTGTTTTTT. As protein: CASSLAGTANTGELFF.

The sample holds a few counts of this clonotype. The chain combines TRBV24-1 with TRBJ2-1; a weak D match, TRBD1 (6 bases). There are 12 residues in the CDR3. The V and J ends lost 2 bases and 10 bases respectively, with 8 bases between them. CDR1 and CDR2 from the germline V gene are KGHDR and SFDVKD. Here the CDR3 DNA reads TGTGCCACCAGTGATTACAGGGACGAGCAGTTCTTC. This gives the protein CATSDYRDEQFF.

CDR3 coding DNA: TGTGCCAGCAGTTACAACGCCAAGGCGGGGGGAAATATCGGTAATTCACCCCTCCACTTT. This sequence encodes CASSYNAKAGGNIGNSPLHF. J is TRBJ1-6 and V is TRBV6-5; D may be TRBD1 (5 bases). Trimming shortened V by 2 bases and J by 6 bases, and 26 bases separated the two germline ends. Germline loops: CDR1 MNHEY, CDR2 SVGAGI. The CDR3 runs 20 residues.

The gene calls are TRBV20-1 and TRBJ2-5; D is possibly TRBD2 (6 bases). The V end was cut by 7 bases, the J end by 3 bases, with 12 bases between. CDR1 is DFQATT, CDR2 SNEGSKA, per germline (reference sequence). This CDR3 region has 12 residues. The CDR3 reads CSDPGLKETQYF. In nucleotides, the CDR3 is TGCAGTGACCCGGGACTTAAAGAGACCCAGTACTTC.

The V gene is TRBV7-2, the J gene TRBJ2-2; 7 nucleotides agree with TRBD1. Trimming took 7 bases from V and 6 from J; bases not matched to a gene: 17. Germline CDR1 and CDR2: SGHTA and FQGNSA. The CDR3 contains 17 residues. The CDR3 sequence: CASTLGLTGMIPGELFF. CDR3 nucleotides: TGTGCCAGCACCCTAGGGTTGACAGGGATGATACCCGGGGAGCTGTTTTTT.

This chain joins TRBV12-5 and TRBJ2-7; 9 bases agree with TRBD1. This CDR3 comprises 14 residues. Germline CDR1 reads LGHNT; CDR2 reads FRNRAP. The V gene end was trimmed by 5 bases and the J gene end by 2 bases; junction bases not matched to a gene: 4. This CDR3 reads CASGGQGTTYEQYF. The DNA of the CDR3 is TGTGCTAGTGGTGGACAGGGGACTACCTACGAGCAGTACTTC.

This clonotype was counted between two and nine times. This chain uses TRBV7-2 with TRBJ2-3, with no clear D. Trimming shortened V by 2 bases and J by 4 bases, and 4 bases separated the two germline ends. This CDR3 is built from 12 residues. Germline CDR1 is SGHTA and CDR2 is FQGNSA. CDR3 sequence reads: CASSLPPDTQYF. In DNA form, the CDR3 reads TGTGCCAGCAGCTTACCTCCAGATACGCAGTATTTT. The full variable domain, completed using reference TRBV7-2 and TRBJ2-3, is GAGVSQSPSNKVTEKGKDVELRCDPISGHTALYWYRQSLGQGLEFLIYFQGNSAPDKSGLPSDRFSAERTGGSVSTLTIQRTQQEDSAVYLCASSLPPDTQYFGPGTRLTVL.

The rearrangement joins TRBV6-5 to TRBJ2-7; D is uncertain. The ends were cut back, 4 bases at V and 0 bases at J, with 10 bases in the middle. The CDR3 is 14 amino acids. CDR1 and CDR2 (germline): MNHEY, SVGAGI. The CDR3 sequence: CASSSAVSSYEQYV. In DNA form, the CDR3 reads TGTGCCAGCAGTTCGGCGGTCAGCTCCTACGAGCAGTACGTC.

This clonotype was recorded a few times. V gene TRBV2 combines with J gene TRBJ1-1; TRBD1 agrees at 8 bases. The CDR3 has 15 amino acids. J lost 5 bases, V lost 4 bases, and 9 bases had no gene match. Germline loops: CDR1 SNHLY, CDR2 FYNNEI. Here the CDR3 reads CASSVQGAGQTEAFF. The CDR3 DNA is TGTGCCAGCAGTGTGCAGGGGGCCGGGCAGACTGAAGCTTTCTTT.

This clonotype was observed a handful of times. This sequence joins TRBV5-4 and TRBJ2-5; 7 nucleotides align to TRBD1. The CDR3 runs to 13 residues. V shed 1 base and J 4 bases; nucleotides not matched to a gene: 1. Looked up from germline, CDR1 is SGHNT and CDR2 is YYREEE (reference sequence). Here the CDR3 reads CASSLYRGETQYF. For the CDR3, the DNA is TGTGCCAGCAGCTTGTACAGGGGAGAGACCCAGTACTTC.

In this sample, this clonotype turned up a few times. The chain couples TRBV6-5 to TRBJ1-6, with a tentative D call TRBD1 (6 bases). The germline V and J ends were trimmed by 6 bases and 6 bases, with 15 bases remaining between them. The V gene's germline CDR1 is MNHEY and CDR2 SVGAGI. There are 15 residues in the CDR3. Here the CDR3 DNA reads TGTGCCAGCAGGGTGAAATGGGGGGCTAATTCACCCCTCCACTTT. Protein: CASRVKWGANSPLHF.

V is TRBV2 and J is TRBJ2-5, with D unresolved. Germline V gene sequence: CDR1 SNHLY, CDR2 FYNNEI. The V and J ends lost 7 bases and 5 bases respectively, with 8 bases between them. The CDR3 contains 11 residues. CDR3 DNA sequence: TGTGCCAGCATGATCGGGGAGACCCAGTACTTC. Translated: CASMIGETQYF. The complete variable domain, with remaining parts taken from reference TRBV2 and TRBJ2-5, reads EPEVTQTPSHQVTQMGQEVILRCVPISNHLYFYWYRQILGQKVEFLVSFYNNEISEKSEIFDDQFSVERPDGSNFTLKIRSTKLEDSAMYFCASMIGETQYFGPGTRLLVL.

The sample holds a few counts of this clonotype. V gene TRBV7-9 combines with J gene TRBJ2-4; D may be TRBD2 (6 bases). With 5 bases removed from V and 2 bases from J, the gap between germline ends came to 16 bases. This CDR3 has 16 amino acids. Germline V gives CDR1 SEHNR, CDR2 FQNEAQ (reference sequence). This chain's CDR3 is CASSRRGGLTKNIQYF. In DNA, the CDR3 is TGTGCCAGCAGCCGACGTGGGGGGTTGACCAAAAACATTCAGTACTTC.

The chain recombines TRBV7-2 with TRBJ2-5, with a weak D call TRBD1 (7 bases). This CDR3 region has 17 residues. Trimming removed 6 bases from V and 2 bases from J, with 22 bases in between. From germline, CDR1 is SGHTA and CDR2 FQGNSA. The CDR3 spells CASSSNVGGQRQETQYF. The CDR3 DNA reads TGTGCCAGCAGTTCAAACGTGGGGGGACAGAGACAAGAGACCCAGTACTTC.

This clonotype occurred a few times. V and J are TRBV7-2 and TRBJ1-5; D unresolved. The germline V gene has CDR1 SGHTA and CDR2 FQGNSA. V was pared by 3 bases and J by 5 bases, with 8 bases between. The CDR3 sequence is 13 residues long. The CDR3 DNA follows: TGTGCCAGCAGCTTGGGGTCGGATCAGCCCCAGCATTTT. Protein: CASSLGSDQPQHF.

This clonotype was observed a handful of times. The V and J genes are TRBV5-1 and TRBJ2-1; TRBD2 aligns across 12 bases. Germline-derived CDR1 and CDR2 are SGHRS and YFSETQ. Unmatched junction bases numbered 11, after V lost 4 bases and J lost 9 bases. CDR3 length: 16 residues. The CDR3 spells CASSANPSGGAAEQFF. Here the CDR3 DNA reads TGCGCCAGCAGCGCAAACCCTAGCGGGGGGGCCGCTGAGCAGTTCTTC.

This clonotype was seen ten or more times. CDR3 region: CASGPGFSTDTQYF. CDR3 DNA: TGTGCCAGCGGACCGGGATTTAGCACAGATACGCAGTATTTT. This chain uses TRBV4-2 with TRBJ2-3; possible D gene TRBD2, 5 bases. Germline CDR1 reads LGHNA; CDR2 reads YNFKEQ. The CDR3 runs to 14 residues. Trimming left V 8 bases short and J 0 bases short, with 12 bases between.

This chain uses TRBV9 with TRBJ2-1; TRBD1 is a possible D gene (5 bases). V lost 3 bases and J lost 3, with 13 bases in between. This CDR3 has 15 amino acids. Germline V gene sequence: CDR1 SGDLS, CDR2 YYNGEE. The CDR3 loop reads CASSETGNLYNEQFF. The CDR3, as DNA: TGTGCCAGCAGCGAAACAGGTAACCTCTACAATGAGCAGTTCTTC.

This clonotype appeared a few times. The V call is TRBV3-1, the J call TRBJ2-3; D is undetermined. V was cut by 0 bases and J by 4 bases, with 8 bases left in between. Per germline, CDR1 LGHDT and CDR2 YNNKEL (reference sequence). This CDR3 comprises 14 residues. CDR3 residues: CASSQDLGPDTQYF. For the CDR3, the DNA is TGTGCCAGCAGCCAAGATTTAGGTCCAGATACGCAGTATTTT.

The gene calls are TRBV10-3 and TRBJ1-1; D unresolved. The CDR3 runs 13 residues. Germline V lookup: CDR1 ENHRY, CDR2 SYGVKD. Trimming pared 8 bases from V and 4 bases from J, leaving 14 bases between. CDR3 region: CAIEETRGTEAFF. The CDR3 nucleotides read TGTGCCATCGAAGAGACTCGGGGCACTGAAGCTTTCTTT.